The rows below give T cell receptor beta chains drawn from one sample of a study of metastatic and nonmetastatic thyroid tumors. Using MiXCR, TCRdb re-called clones from the PCR reads. The sample holds approximately 17,000 clones; about 25% are singletons and the top ten take 15%. The sample was adjacent normal tissue. The source is a female donor with papillary thyroid cancer or a benign thyroid nodule (not recorded which). Some clones in this sample may be carry-over from other donors' samples. Both conserved end residues are part of each CDR3. The order of the fields is V gene, J gene, D gene, clone size, CDR3 DNA, CDR3 protein. D genes are given only for firm matches. For some rows the clone size is stated as once, few or many, or as a class when expanded; others skip it.

V: TRBV20-1
J: TRBJ1-1
D: TRBD1
size: .
DNA: TGCAGTGCTAGCAGGGACAGGGGAAGAACTGAAGCTTTCTTT
CDR3: CSASRDRGRTEAFF

V: TRBV6-1
J: TRBJ2-1
D: .
size: .
DNA: TGTGCCAGCAGTCAAGGACAGCCGAATGAGCAGTTCTTC
CDR3: CASSQGQPNEQFF

V: TRBV19
J: TRBJ2-1
D: TRBD1
size: medium-sized
DNA: TGTGCCAGTGGTTACACCTCGGACAGGGGGCATTCCTACAATGAGCAGTTCTTC
CDR3: CASGYTSDRGHSYNEQFF

V: TRBV6-1
J: TRBJ1-5
D: .
size: .
DNA: TGTGCCAGCCACCCACAGGGAAACAATCAGCCCCAGCATTTT
CDR3: CASHPQGNNQPQHF

V: TRBV6-1
J: TRBJ1-2
D: .
size: .
DNA: TGTGCCAGCACCGAATGGGTCAGGGAGAACTATGGCTACACCTTC
CDR3: CASTEWVRENYGYTF

V: TRBV2
J: TRBJ2-1
D: TRBD2
size: few
DNA: TGTGCCAGCAGTGGACTAGCGTACAATGAGCAGTTCTTC
CDR3: CASSGLAYNEQFF

V: TRBV27
J: TRBJ2-5
D: .
size: few
DNA: TGTGCCAGCAGTGCATTGGGGGGCGGGGAGACCCAGTACTTC
CDR3: CASSALGGGETQYF

V: TRBV14
J: TRBJ1-2
D: .
size: few
DNA: TGTGCCAGCAGCCAAGATGCGGCCTCCTTATTGTATGGCTACACCTTC
CDR3: CASSQDAASLLYGYTF

V: TRBV5-1
J: TRBJ1-2
D: .
size: .
DNA: TGCGCCAGCAGCGCAGACAGATATGGCTACACCTTC
CDR3: CASSADRYGYTF

V: TRBV20-1
J: TRBJ2-7
D: TRBD2
size: few
DNA: TGCAGTGCTTTCTTAGCGGGAGGGACCTACGAGCAGTACTTC
CDR3: CSAFLAGGTYEQYF

V: TRBV29-1
J: TRBJ2-1
D: .
size: many
DNA: TGCAGCGTCGCTCTGGGAGGCGCGACCTACAATGAGCAGTTCTTC
CDR3: CSVALGGATYNEQFF

V: TRBV12-3/TRBV12-4
J: TRBJ1-5
D: .
size: .
DNA: TGTGCCAGCAGGTCAGGGTTCCAGCCCCAGCATTTT
CDR3: CASRSGFQPQHF

V: TRBV19
J: TRBJ2-7
D: .
size: .
DNA: TGTGCCAGTAGCCCGGGACGCCACGGCGAGCAGTACTTC
CDR3: CASSPGRHGEQYF

V: TRBV30
J: TRBJ1-2
D: TRBD1
size: .
DNA: TGTGCCTGGAGGGAGGGACAGGGACCCTACTATGGCTACACCTTC
CDR3: CAWREGQGPYYGYTF

V: TRBV2
J: TRBJ2-2
D: .
size: .
DNA: TGTGCCAGCAGTGTTCAGACTGCGAACACCGGGGAGCTGTTTTTT
CDR3: CASSVQTANTGELFF

V: TRBV10-3
J: TRBJ2-7
D: TRBD1
size: .
DNA: TGTGCCATCGGACAGGCCATCCACGAGCAGTACTTC
CDR3: CAIGQAIHEQYF

V: TRBV20-1
J: TRBJ2-4
D: .
size: .
DNA: TGCAGTGCTAGGCGTACGGGCAAAAACATTCAGTACTTC
CDR3: CSARRTGKNIQYF

V: TRBV12-3/TRBV12-4
J: TRBJ1-1
D: .
size: few
DNA: TGTGCCAGCAGTTTACTAGGGACCAACACTGAAGCTTTCTTT
CDR3: CASSLLGTNTEAFF

V: TRBV3-1
J: TRBJ1-1
D: .
size: .
DNA: TGTGCCAGCAGCCAAGCTCTCGAAAAAACTTTCTTT
CDR3: CASSQALEKTFF

V: TRBV6-2/TRBV6-3
J: TRBJ2-2
D: .
size: .
DNA: TGTGCCAGCAGCTCGGTTAGCGCGAACACCGGGGAGCTGTTTTTT
CDR3: CASSSVSANTGELFF

V: TRBV6-2/TRBV6-3
J: TRBJ2-4
D: .
size: .
DNA: TGTGCCAGCAGTTACACGACAATGGGCATTCAGTACTTC
CDR3: CASSYTTMGIQYF

V: TRBV6-2/TRBV6-3
J: TRBJ2-7
D: .
size: many
DNA: TGTGCCAGCAGTTTGGACGCTCCCTACGAGCAGTACTTC
CDR3: CASSLDAPYEQYF

V: TRBV10-3
J: TRBJ1-1
D: .
size: .
DNA: TGTGCCATCAGTGCCGGGGAGACGAACACTGAAGCTTTCTTT
CDR3: CAISAGETNTEAFF

V: TRBV6-1
J: TRBJ2-7
D: TRBD1
size: .
DNA: TGTGCCAGCAGGACAGGGTCCACTTACTACGAGCAGTACTTC
CDR3: CASRTGSTYYEQYF

V: TRBV11-2
J: TRBJ2-3
D: .
size: large
DNA: TGTGCCAGCAGCCCGTCCACTAGCACAGATACGCAGTATTTT
CDR3: CASSPSTSTDTQYF

V: TRBV12-5
J: TRBJ1-1
D: .
size: medium-sized
DNA: TGTGCTAGTGGTAAAGGGCCGGAAAGAGAAGCTTTCTTT
CDR3: CASGKGPEREAFF

V: TRBV6-1
J: TRBJ1-2
D: TRBD1
size: few
DNA: TGTGCCAGCAGTGAAGGGACAGGGCTCTATGGCTACACCTTC
CDR3: CASSEGTGLYGYTF

V: TRBV7-6
J: TRBJ1-6
D: .
size: .
DNA: TGTGCCAGCAGCTTAAATGAAGAGTCACTCCTCCACTTT
CDR3: CASSLNEESLLHF

V: TRBV3-1
J: TRBJ2-5
D: .
size: .
DNA: TGTGCCAGCAGCTTCCCCTTGAGGGTGGTTGAGACCCAGTACTTC
CDR3: CASSFPLRVVETQYF

V: TRBV2
J: TRBJ2-5
D: TRBD2
size: few
DNA: TGTGCCAGCAGTGGTGCTAGCGGGGGGAGTGTGGGCGGAGAGACCCAGTACTTC
CDR3: CASSGASGGSVGGETQYF

V: TRBV11-2
J: TRBJ1-2
D: .
size: .
DNA: TGTGCCAGCAGCCCCCACATCGGCCCTGCAGAGGGCTACACCTTC
CDR3: CASSPHIGPAEGYTF

V: TRBV10-3
J: TRBJ2-2
D: TRBD2
size: few
DNA: TGTGCCATCTCCGGCGGGGGAACCACCGGGGAGCTGTTTTTT
CDR3: CAISGGGTTGELFF

V: TRBV4-1
J: TRBJ1-5
D: .
size: .
DNA: TGCGCCAGCAGCCAAGAGGCCATGCAAGGCAATCAGCCCCAGCATTTT
CDR3: CASSQEAMQGNQPQHF

V: TRBV10-3
J: TRBJ2-1
D: TRBD2
size: few
DNA: TGTGCCATCAGTGAGGCGGGAGGCCAATCAAATGAGCAGTTCTTC
CDR3: CAISEAGGQSNEQFF

V: TRBV14
J: TRBJ2-5
D: .
size: once
DNA: TGTGCCAGCAGCCAAGTTCGGGGGAAAGAAGAGACCCAGTACTTC
CDR3: CASSQVRGKEETQYF

V: TRBV14
J: TRBJ2-7
D: .
size: medium-sized
DNA: TGTGCCAGCAGCCAAGTCGGGTTTTCCTACGAGCAGTACTTC
CDR3: CASSQVGFSYEQYF

V: TRBV12-3/TRBV12-4
J: TRBJ2-3
D: .
size: .
DNA: TGTGCCAGCAGCGGTGTCATGGGGGCGGCGCAGTATTTT
CDR3: CASSGVMGAAQYF

V: TRBV6-6
J: TRBJ1-2
D: TRBD1
size: many
DNA: TGTGCCAGCAGTTTCTCGGGACAGGGATGGTATGGCTACACCTTC
CDR3: CASSFSGQGWYGYTF

V: TRBV12-3/TRBV12-4
J: TRBJ1-2
D: .
size: many
DNA: TGTGCCAGCAGTTTACAGGGAAAGGGGGGTGGCTACACCTTC
CDR3: CASSLQGKGGGYTF

V: TRBV30
J: TRBJ1-2
D: .
size: .
DNA: TGTGCCTGGAGTTCAGGGTCGTGGGACTATGGCTACACCTTC
CDR3: CAWSSGSWDYGYTF

V: TRBV24-1
J: TRBJ2-1
D: TRBD1
size: medium-sized
DNA: TGTGCCACCAGTGATCAACAGGGGGCCTACAATGAGCAGTTCTTC
CDR3: CATSDQQGAYNEQFF

V: TRBV27
J: TRBJ1-5
D: .
size: few
DNA: TGTGCCAGCAGTTTTACCCGGGGCAATCAGCCCCAGCATTTT
CDR3: CASSFTRGNQPQHF

V: TRBV19
J: TRBJ1-5
D: .
size: few
DNA: TGTGCCAGTTCCTGGAGCAGCTATAGCAATCAGCCCCAGCATTTT
CDR3: CASSWSSYSNQPQHF

V: TRBV19
J: TRBJ1-1
D: .
size: .
DNA: TGTGCCAGTAGTATGCAGAGTAAGAACACTGAAGCTTTCTTT
CDR3: CASSMQSKNTEAFF